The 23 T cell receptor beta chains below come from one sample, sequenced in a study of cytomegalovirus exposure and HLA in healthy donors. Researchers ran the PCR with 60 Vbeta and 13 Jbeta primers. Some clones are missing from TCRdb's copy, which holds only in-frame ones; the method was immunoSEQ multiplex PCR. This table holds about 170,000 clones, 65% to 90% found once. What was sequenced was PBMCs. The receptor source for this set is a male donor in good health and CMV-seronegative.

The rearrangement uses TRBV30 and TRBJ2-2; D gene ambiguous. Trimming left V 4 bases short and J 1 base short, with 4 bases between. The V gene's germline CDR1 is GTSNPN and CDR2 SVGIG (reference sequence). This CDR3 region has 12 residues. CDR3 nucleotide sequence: TGTGCCTGGAACAGGAACACCGGGGAGCTGTTTTTT. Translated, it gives CAWNRNTGELFF.

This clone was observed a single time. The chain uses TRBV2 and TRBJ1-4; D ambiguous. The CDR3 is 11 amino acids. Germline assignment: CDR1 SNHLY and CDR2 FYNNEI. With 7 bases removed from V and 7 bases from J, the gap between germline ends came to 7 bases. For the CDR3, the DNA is TGTGCCAGCAACGGTGGTGAAAAACTGTTTTTT. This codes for CASNGGEKLFF.

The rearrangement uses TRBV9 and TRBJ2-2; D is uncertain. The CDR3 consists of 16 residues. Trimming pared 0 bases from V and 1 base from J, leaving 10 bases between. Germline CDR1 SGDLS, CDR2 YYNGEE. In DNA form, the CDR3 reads TGTGCCAGCAGCGTAGATATTTCGGTGAACACCGGGGAGCTGTTTTTT. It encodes CASSVDISVNTGELFF.

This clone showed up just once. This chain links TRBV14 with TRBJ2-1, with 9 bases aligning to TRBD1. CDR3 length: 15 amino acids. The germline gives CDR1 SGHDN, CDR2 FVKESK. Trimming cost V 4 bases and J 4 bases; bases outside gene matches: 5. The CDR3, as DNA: TGTGCCAGCAGCCCTACGGGGACAGGGTACAATGAGCAGTTCTTC. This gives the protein CASSPTGTGYNEQFF.

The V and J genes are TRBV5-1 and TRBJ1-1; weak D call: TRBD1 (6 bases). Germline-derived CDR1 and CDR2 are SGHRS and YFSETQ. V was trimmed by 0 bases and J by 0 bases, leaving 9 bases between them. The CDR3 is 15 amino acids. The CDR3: CASSLGGHVNTEAFF. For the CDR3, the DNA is TGCGCCAGCAGCTTGGGGGGACATGTGAACACTGAAGCTTTCTTT.

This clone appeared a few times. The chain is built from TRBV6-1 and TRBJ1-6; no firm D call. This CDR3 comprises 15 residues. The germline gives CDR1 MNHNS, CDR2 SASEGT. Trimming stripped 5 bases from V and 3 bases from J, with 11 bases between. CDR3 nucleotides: TGTGCCAGCAGTCGCGTCCGAAACTATAATTCACCCCTCCACTTT. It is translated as CASSRVRNYNSPLHF.

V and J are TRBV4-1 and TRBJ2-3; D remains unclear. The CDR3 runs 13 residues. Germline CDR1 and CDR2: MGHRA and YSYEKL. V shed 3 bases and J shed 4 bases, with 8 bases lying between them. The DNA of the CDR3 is TGCGCCAGCAGCCAGGCAGTCTCAGATACGCAGTATTTT. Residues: CASSQAVSDTQYF.

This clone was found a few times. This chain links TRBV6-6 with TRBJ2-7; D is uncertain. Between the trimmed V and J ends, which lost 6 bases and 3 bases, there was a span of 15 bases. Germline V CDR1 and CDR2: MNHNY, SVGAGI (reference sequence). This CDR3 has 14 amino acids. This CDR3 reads CASRTTGPRYEQYF. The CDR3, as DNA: TGTGCCAGCAGGACAACCGGTCCCCGCTACGAGCAGTACTTC.

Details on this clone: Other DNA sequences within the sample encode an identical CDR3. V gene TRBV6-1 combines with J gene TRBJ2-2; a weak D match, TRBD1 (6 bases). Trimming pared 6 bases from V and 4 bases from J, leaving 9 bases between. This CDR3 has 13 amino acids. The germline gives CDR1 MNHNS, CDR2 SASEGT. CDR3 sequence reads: CASRQGVTGELFF. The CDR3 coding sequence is TGTGCCAGCAGACAGGGCGTCACCGGGGAGCTGTTTTTT.

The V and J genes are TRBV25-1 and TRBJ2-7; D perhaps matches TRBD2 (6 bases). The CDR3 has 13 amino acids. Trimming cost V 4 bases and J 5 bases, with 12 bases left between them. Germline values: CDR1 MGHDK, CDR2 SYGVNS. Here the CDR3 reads CASSVPGRHEQYF. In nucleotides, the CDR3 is TGTGCCAGCAGTGTCCCAGGGAGGCACGAGCAGTACTTC.

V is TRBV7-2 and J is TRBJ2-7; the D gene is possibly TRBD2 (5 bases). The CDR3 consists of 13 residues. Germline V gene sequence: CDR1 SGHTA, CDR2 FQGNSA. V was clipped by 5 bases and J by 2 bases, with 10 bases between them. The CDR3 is CASSLSGTYEQYF. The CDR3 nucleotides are TGTGCCAGCAGCCTAAGCGGAACCTACGAGCAGTACTTC.

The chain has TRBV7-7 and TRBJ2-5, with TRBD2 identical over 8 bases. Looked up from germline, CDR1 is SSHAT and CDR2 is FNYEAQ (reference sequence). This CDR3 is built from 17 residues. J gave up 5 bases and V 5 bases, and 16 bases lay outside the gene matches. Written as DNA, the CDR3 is TGTGCCAGCAGCCTCCGGGGGGGGGCGCTAGGCCGGGAGACCCAGTACTTC. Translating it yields CASSLRGGALGRETQYF.

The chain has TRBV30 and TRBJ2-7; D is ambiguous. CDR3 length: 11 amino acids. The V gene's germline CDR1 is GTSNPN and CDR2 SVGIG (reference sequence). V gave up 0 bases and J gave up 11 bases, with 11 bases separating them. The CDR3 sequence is CAWSVRTAKYF. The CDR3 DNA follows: TGTGCCTGGAGTGTACGTACAGCTAAGTACTTC.

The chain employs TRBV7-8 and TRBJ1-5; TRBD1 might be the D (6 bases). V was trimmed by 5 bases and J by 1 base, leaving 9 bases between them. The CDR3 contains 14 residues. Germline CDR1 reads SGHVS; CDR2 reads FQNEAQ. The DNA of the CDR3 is TGTGCCAGCAGCGATACAGGGAGCAATCAGCCCCAGCATTTT. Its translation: CASSDTGSNQPQHF.

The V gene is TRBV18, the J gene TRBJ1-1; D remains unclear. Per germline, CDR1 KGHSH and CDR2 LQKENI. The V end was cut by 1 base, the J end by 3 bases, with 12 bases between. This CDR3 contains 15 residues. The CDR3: CASSPRTAGDTEAFF. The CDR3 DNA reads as TGTGCCAGCTCACCACGGACGGCCGGGGACACTGAAGCTTTCTTT. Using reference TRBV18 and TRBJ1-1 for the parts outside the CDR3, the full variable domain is NAGVMQNPRHLVRRRGQEARLRCSPMKGHSHVYWYRQLPEEGLKFMVYLQKENIIDESGMPKERFSAEFPKEGPSILRIQQVVRGDSAAYFCASSPRTAGDTEAFFGQGTRLTVV.

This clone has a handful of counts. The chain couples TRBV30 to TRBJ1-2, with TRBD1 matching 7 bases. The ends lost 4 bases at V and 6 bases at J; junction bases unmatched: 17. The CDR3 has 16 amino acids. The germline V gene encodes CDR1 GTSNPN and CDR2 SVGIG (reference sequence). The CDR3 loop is CAWNDRTGPTRDGYTF. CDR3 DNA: TGTGCCTGGAACGATCGGACAGGACCGACGAGGGATGGCTACACCTTC. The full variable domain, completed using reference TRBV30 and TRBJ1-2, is SQTIHQWPATLVQPVGSPLSLECTVEGTSNPNLYWYRQAAGRGLQLLFYSVGIGQISSEVPQNLSASRPQDRQFILSSKKLLLSDSGFYLCAWNDRTGPTRDGYTFGSGTRLTVV.

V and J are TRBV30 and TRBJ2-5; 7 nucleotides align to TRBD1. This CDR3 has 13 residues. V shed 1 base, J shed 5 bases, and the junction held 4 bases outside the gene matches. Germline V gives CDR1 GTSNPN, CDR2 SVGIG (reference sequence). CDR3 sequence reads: CAWSGGGLETQYF. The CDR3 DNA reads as TGTGCCTGGAGTGGAGGGGGCCTGGAGACCCAGTACTTC. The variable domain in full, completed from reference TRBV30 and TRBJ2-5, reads SQTIHQWPATLVQPVGSPLSLECTVEGTSNPNLYWYRQAAGRGLQLLFYSVGIGQISSEVPQNLSASRPQDRQFILSSKKLLLSDSGFYLCAWSGGGLETQYFGPGTRLLVL.

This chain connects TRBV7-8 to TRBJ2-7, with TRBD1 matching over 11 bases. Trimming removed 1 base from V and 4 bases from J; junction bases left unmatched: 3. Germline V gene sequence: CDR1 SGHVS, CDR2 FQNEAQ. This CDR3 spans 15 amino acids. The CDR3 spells CASSLGTGGLYEQYF. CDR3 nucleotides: TGTGCCAGCAGCTTAGGGACAGGGGGCCTGTACGAGCAGTACTTC.

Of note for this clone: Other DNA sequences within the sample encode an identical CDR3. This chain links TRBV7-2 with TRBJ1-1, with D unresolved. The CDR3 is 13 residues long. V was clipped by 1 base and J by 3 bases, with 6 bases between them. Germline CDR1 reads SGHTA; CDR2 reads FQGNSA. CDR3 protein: CASSLDRDTEAFF. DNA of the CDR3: TGTGCCAGCAGCTTAGATCGGGACACTGAAGCTTTCTTT.

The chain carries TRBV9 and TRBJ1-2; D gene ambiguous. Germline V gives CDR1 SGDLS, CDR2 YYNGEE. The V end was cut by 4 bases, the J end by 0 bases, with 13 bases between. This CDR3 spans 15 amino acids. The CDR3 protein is CASSPHGKTNYGYTF. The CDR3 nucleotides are TGTGCCAGCAGCCCCCACGGGAAAACTAACTATGGCTACACCTTC.

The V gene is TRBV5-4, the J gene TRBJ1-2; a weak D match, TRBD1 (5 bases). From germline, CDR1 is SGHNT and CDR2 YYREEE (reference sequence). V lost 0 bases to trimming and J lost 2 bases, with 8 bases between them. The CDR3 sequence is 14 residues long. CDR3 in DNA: TGTGCCAGCAGCTTGGGACAGCACAACTATGGCTACACCTTC. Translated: CASSLGQHNYGYTF.

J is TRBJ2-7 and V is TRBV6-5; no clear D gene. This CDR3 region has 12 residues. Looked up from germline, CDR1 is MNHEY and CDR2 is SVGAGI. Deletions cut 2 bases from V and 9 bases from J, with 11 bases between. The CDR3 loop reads CASSYLGGGQYF. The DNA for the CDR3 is TGTGCCAGCAGTTACCTTGGTGGCGGGCAGTACTTC.

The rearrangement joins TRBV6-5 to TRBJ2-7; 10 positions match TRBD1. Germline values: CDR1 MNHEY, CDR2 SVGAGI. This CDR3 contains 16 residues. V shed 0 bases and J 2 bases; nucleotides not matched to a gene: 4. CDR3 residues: CASSYSSGTGAYEQYF. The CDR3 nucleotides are TGTGCCAGCAGTTACTCCTCCGGGACAGGGGCCTACGAGCAGTACTTC.